These 19 T cell receptor beta chains came from one sample sequenced in a study of T cells in Graves' hyperthyroidism and ophthalmopathy. Using RNA transcripts as the source, TCR beta CDR3 regions were amplified. The HTBI primer set drove a first-round RT-PCR of the TCR CDR3. TCRdb itself ran the multiplex PCR reads through MiXCR, one entry per CDR3 protein. There are around 380,000 distinct CDR3 sequences in the sample; less than 15% occur only once, and 20% to 25% lies in the top ten. Sequenced input: blood. These receptor sequences come from a young man with Graves' hyperthyroidism that later progressed to Graves' ophthalmopathy.

This clonotype was observed at least ten times. V gene TRBV12-3 or TRBV12-4 combines with J gene TRBJ2-5, with 8 positions matching TRBD2. CDR3 length: 15 amino acids. J gave up 4 bases and V 5 bases, and 9 bases lay outside the gene matches. CDR3 region: CASSPQAGGLETQYF. In DNA, the CDR3 is TGTGCCAGCAGTCCCCAGGCGGGGGGTTTAGAGACCCAGTACTTC.

This clonotype was seen ten or more times. This chain connects TRBV5-8 to TRBJ2-1, with D tentatively TRBD1 or TRBD2 (5 bases each). The V end was cut by 0 bases, the J end by 9 bases, with 13 bases between. Germline V gives CDR1 SGHTS, CDR2 YDEGEE. The CDR3 is 14 residues long. The CDR3, as DNA: TGTGCCAGCAGCTTGGCACGGGGCCCAGGTGAGCAGTTCTTC. Amino acids: CASSLARGPGEQFF.

This clonotype was seen just once. J is TRBJ2-3 and V is TRBV20-1; TRBD2 might be the D (5 bases). The V end was cut by 3 bases, the J end by 0 bases, with 13 bases between. The germline CDR1 and CDR2 sequences are DFQATT and SNEGSKA (reference sequence). The CDR3 is 15 residues long. The CDR3 DNA reads TGCAGTGCTAGTGACCTAGCTCGTAGCACAGATACGCAGTATTTT. Protein product: CSASDLARSTDTQYF.

This clonotype was picked up many times. The gene calls are TRBV3-1 and TRBJ2-6; no clear D gene. The V end was cut by 5 bases, the J end by 0 bases, with 11 bases between. Germline V CDR1 and CDR2: LGHDT, YNNKEL (reference sequence). CDR3 length: 16 amino acids. CDR3 DNA sequence: TGTGCCAGCAGCGAAGTTATGGCCTCTGGGGCCAACGTCCTGACTTTC. Protein product: CASSEVMASGANVLTF. Drawing the rest from reference TRBV3-1 and TRBJ2-6, the complete variable domain is DTAVSQTPKYLVTQMGNDKSIKCEQNLGHDTMYWYKQDSKKFLKIMFSYNNKELIINETVPNRFSPKSPDKAHLNLHINSLELGDSAVYFCASSEVMASGANVLTFGAGSRLTVL.

A few counts support this clonotype. This chain joins TRBV7-9 and TRBJ1-4; D may be TRBD1 (6 bases). CDR1 and CDR2 from the germline V gene are SEHNR and FQNEAQ (reference sequence). V was shortened by 5 bases and J by 4 bases, with 14 bases between the two germline ends. This CDR3 has 15 amino acids. The CDR3, as DNA: TGTGCCAGCAGCCCCGCCGGGGGCCTTAATGAAAAACTGTTTTTT. It encodes CASSPAGGLNEKLFF.

The chain carries TRBV7-9 and TRBJ1-5, with 8 nucleotides matching TRBD1. With 3 bases clipped from V and 8 bases from J, the junction kept 3 bases outside the gene matches. CDR3 length: 13 residues. From germline, CDR1 is SEHNR and CDR2 FQNEAQ (reference sequence). In nucleotides, the CDR3 is TGTGCCAGCAGCTTGCAGGGGGCCGAGCCCCAGCATTTT. Translated: CASSLQGAEPQHF.

At least ten counts were recorded for this clonotype. The V gene is TRBV30, the J gene TRBJ1-2; the D is unclear. CDR1 and CDR2 from the germline V gene are GTSNPN and SVGIG (reference sequence). The CDR3 covers 13 residues. V was clipped by 2 bases and J by 4 bases, with 11 bases between them. This CDR3 reads CAWSPASGYGYTF. The CDR3 DNA reads as TGTGCCTGGAGTCCCGCGAGTGGCTATGGCTACACCTTC. The full variable domain, completed using reference TRBV30 and TRBJ1-2, is SQTIHQWPATLVQPVGSPLSLECTVEGTSNPNLYWYRQAAGRGLQLLFYSVGIGQISSEVPQNLSASRPQDRQFILSSKKLLLSDSGFYLCAWSPASGYGYTFGSGTRLTVV.

This clonotype was picked up many times. The rearrangement links TRBV12-3 or TRBV12-4 to TRBJ2-7, with 7 positions matching TRBD1. The CDR3 has 17 amino acids. V lost 1 base, J lost 2 bases, and 11 bases stayed unmatched. CDR3 nucleotide sequence: TGTGCCAGCAGTTTAGGAATTAACAGGGGAGTCGCCTACGAGCAGTACTTC. It codes for CASSLGINRGVAYEQYF.

This clonotype occurred many times. The chain uses TRBV20-1 and TRBJ2-1; 9 positions match TRBD2. After removal of 6 bases from V and 4 bases from J, the junction contained 13 bases not matched to a gene. This CDR3 is built from 16 residues. CDR1 is DFQATT and CDR2 is SNEGSKA in the germline V gene (reference sequence). CDR3 DNA: TGCAGTGCGACCCCCTTTTTAGCGGGGGATTACAATGAGCAGTTCTTC. Translated: CSATPFLAGDYNEQFF.

With regard to this clonotype: A junction boundary mismatches the germline segment, possibly from a read error. This rearrangement joins TRBV6-2 or TRBV6-3 to TRBJ2-3; D is unresolved. Germline V gene sequence: CDR1 MNHEY, CDR2 SVGEGT. CDR3 size: 14 residues. The CDR3 is CVSSRTYSTDTQYF. The CDR3 nucleotides read TGTGTCAGCAGTAGGACGTACAGCACAGATACGCAGTATTTT.

In this sample, this clonotype turned up a few times. This chain joins TRBV7-9 and TRBJ2-3, with D unresolved. The CDR3 covers 16 residues. The germline V gene has CDR1 SEHNR and CDR2 FQNEAQ (reference sequence). The V end was cut by 4 bases, the J end by 0 bases, with 14 bases between. CDR3: CASSSLGLVSTDTQYF. The DNA of the CDR3 is TGTGCCAGCAGCTCCCTCGGGTTGGTTAGCACAGATACGCAGTATTTT.

This clonotype came up many times. The chain employs TRBV27 and TRBJ1-2; 10 positions agree with TRBD1. The germline V gene encodes CDR1 MNHEY and CDR2 SMNVEV (reference sequence). The CDR3 covers 14 residues. Trimming at V came to 6 bases and at J to 6 bases, leaving 7 bases not matched to a gene. DNA for the CDR3: TGTGCCAGCAGGGGACAGGGGCGTCCCCATGGCTACACCTTC. It encodes CASRGQGRPHGYTF.

This clonotype was picked up many times. The chain links TRBV12-3 or TRBV12-4 to TRBJ1-5, with D maybe TRBD1 (5 bases). CDR3 length: 13 amino acids. Trimming stripped 8 bases from V and 4 bases from J, with 12 bases between. The CDR3 nucleotides are TGTGCCAGCCACAGGCCTTCTAATCAGCCCCAGCATTTT. This sequence encodes CASHRPSNQPQHF.

This clonotype was recorded many times. This chain uses TRBV7-9 with TRBJ2-3, with a weak D call TRBD1 (6 bases). Germline CDR1 is SEHNR and CDR2 is FQNEAQ (reference sequence). Trimming removed 2 bases at V and 14 bases at J, with 14 bases between. The length of the CDR3 is 12 residues. CDR3 sequence: CASSLRIQGWYF. The CDR3 nucleotides read TGTGCCAGCAGCTTACGAATACAGGGCTGGTATTTT.

This clonotype has more than one count but fewer than ten. The rearrangement joins TRBV5-5 to TRBJ1-1, with D unclear. The CDR3 spans 16 residues. Germline CDR1 reads SGHKS; CDR2 reads YYEKEE (reference sequence). V gave up 3 bases and J gave up 0 bases, with 15 bases separating them. Here the CDR3 reads CASSSQTSWMNTEAFF. CDR3 sequence (DNA): TGTGCCAGCAGCTCTCAGACATCATGGATGAACACTGAAGCTTTCTTT.

The table lists this clonotype with a few counts. The chain couples TRBV28 to TRBJ1-1, with D possibly being TRBD1 (6 bases). Germline V gives CDR1 MDHEN, CDR2 SYDVKM. V lost 6 bases and J 5 bases, leaving 16 bases between the germline ends. This CDR3 contains 14 residues. The CDR3 DNA follows: TGTGCCAGCAGGGAGCAGGGGACAAGGACTGAAGCTTTCTTT. It specifies CASREQGTRTEAFF.

A few counts support this clonotype. V is TRBV18 and J is TRBJ1-6, with 8 bases that match TRBD1. The germline gives CDR1 KGHSH, CDR2 LQKENI. This CDR3 has 16 residues. J was trimmed by 6 bases and V by 3 bases; bases with no gene match: 7. The CDR3 loop is CASSPGDQGANSPLHF. CDR3 in DNA: TGTGCCAGCTCACCGGGCGATCAGGGGGCTAATTCACCCCTCCACTTT.

This clonotype was picked up many times. The J gene is TRBJ2-5, the V gene TRBV9; D is unclear. The CDR3 contains 14 residues. Germline V gene sequence: CDR1 SGDLS, CDR2 YYNGEE. V was clipped by 4 bases and J by 2 bases, with 12 bases between them. Written as DNA, the CDR3 is TGTGCCAGCAGCCCGGCCCTGGGGCAAGAGACCCAGTACTTC. It codes for CASSPALGQETQYF.

V and J are TRBV19 and TRBJ1-5; D is perhaps TRBD1 (5 bases). The CDR3 totals 17 residues. CDR1 is LNHDA, CDR2 SQIVND, per germline (reference sequence). V lost 5 bases and J 4 bases, leaving 21 bases between the germline ends. This chain's CDR3 is CASSEQHSGLVNQPQHF. CDR3 in DNA: TGTGCCAGTAGTGAGCAACATTCAGGGCTAGTTAATCAGCCCCAGCATTTT. Using reference TRBV19 and TRBJ1-5 for the parts outside the CDR3, the full variable domain is DGGITQSPKYLFRKEGQNVTLSCEQNLNHDAMYWYRQDPGQGLRLIYYSQIVNDFQKGDIAEGYSVSREKKESFPLTVTSAQKNPTAFYLCASSEQHSGLVNQPQHFGDGTRLSIL.